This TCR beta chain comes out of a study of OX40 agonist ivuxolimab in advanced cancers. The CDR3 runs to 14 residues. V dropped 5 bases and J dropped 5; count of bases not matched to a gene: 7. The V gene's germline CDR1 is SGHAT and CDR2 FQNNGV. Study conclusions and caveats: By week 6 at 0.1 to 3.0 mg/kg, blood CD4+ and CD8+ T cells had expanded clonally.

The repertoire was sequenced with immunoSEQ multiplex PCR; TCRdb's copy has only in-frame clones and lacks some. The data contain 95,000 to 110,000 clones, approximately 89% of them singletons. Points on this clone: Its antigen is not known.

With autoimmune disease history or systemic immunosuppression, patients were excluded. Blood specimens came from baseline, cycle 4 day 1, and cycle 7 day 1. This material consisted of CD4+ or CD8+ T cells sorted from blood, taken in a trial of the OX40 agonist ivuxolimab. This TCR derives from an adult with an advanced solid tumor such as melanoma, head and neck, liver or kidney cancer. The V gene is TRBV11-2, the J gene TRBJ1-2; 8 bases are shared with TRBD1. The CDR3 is CASSPGQGRYGYTF. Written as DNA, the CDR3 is TGTGCCAGCAGCCCTGGACAGGGAAGGTATGGCTACACCTTC.